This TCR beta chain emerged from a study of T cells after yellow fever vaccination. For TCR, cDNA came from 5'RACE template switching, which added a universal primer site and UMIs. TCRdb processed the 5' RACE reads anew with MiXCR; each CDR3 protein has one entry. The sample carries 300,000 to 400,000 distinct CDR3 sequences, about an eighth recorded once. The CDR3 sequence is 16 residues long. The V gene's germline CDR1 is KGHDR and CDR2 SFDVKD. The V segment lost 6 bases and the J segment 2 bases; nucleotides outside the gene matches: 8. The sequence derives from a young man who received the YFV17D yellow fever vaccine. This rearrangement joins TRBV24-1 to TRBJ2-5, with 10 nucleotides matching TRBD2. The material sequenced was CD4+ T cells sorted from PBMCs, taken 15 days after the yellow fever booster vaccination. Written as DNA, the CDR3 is TGTGCCACCAGTTTTGGAGGAGCGGGAGGGCAAGAGACCCAGTACTTC. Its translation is CATSFGGAGGQETQYF.